This TCR beta chain was documented in a study of T cell responses to AZD1222 COVID-19 vaccine. A word on this clone: As yet, its antigen is unknown.

Trimming removed 6 bases at V and 0 bases at J, with 12 bases between. Germline V gives CDR1 MNHNY, CDR2 SVGAGI (reference sequence). The length of the CDR3 is 14 residues. Using immunoSEQ multiplex PCR, the repertoire was profiled, and TCRdb retains in-frame clones only, with some absent. The table records 120,000 to 150,000 clones, roughly 89% of them present only once. Study-wide results and limits: In a largely white British group with more females than males, clonal diversity was possibly underestimated.

The sample was peripheral blood, taken on day 0 of AZD1222 vaccination. The rearrangement uses TRBV6-6 and TRBJ2-7; D is unclear. This clonotype originated in an adult in good health. In DNA, the CDR3 is TGTGCCAGCAGGGTCCGGACGAGCTCCTACGAGCAGTACTTC. Translating gives CASRVRTSSYEQYF.